Below, 8 T cell receptor beta chains from the same sample are listed, as sequenced in a study of neurological immune-mediated disorders (dated by TCRdb to the late 2010s). Libraries were constructed by 5' RACE. Sequencing was performed on an Illumina HiSeq 2500. TCRdb's own reprocessing of the public reads used fastp at Q25 and MiXCR and kept productive beta chains. Duplicate CDR3 protein sequences are folded into a single record with the most common DNA and genes. The sample records roughly 40,000 distinct CDR3 sequences, 2% to 3% of which are singletons. The ten largest clones capture less than 3% of the sample. What was sequenced was PBMCs. These receptors were obtained from a man aged 45 to 65 with multiple sclerosis.

In its sample, this clonotype was seen many times. The V call is TRBV9, the J call TRBJ2-2; tentatively, D is TRBD1 (6 bases). Deletions cut 1 base from V and 1 base from J, with 8 bases between. From germline, CDR1 is SGDLS and CDR2 YYNGEE. The CDR3 consists of 15 residues. Here the CDR3 DNA reads TGTGCCAGCAGCGTAAACAGGGAGAACACCGGGGAGCTGTTTTTT. Protein sequence: CASSVNRENTGELFF.

This clonotype was recorded at least ten times. The chain links TRBV6-5 to TRBJ1-6, with D possibly TRBD1 on 6 matching bases. Trimming pared 2 bases from V and 10 bases from J, leaving 12 bases between. Looked up from germline, CDR1 is MNHEY and CDR2 is SVGAGI. The CDR3 sequence is 14 residues long. The DNA of the CDR3 is TGTGCCAGCAGTTACGTGGGACAAGACTCACCCCTCCACTTT. This translates into CASSYVGQDSPLHF.

This clonotype was counted many times. The chain recombines TRBV7-3 with TRBJ2-1, with D possibly called TRBD1 or TRBD2 (5 bases each). This CDR3 has 14 residues. Per germline, CDR1 SGHTA and CDR2 FQGTGA. Trimming left V 5 bases short and J 7 bases short, with 15 bases between. The CDR3: CASSPQGVTNEQFF. CDR3 coding DNA: TGTGCCAGCAGCCCCCAGGGAGTTACAAATGAGCAGTTCTTC. Using reference TRBV7-3 and TRBJ2-1 for the parts outside the CDR3, the full variable domain is GAGVSQTPSNKVTEKGKYVELRCDPISGHTALYWYRQSLGQGPEFLIYFQGTGAADDSGLPNDRFFAVRPEGSVSTLKIQRTERGDSAVYLCASSPQGVTNEQFFGPGTRLTVL.

On this clonotype: This clone may be a read error of a much larger clone one base away. The gene calls are TRBV10-3 and TRBJ1-2; D gene ambiguous. The CDR3 runs 14 residues. Germline CDR1 is ENHRY and CDR2 is SYGVKD. Trimming took off 3 bases at V and 0 bases at J, with 8 bases between the two ends. In DNA, the CDR3 is TGTGCCATCAGTGATGTTCGGACTAACTATGGCTACACCTTC. Encoded protein: CAISDVRTNYGYTF.

This clonotype was observed many times. V and J are TRBV25-1 and TRBJ1-1; D ambiguous. V lost 7 bases and J lost 0, with 9 bases in between. CDR1 is MGHDK and CDR2 is SYGVNS in the germline V gene. The CDR3 sequence is 13 residues long. The CDR3 loop is CASKGLMNTEAFF. The CDR3 nucleotides are TGTGCCAGCAAAGGCCTGATGAACACTGAAGCTTTCTTT.

This clonotype was recorded a few times. This chain links TRBV12-2 with TRBJ2-2. TRBV12-2 is classified as a pseudogene. The CDR3 consists of 17 residues. CDR3 sequence: CASRLGLTALNTGELFF. CDR3 sequence (DNA): TGTGCAAGTCGCTTAGGGCTAACCGCGTTGAACACCGGGGAGCTGTTTTTT.

This clonotype was recorded a few times. The chain recombines TRBV12-3 or TRBV12-4 with TRBJ2-3; tentatively, D is TRBD1 (6 bases). The CDR3 extends over 17 amino acids. Trimming shortened V by 2 bases and J by 2 bases, and 17 bases separated the two germline ends. The CDR3 DNA reads TGTGCCAGCAGTTTATTCTGGGGGCTGGGTTCCACAGATACGCAGTATTTT. It yields the protein CASSLFWGLGSTDTQYF.

This clonotype was counted many times. The chain has TRBV20-1 and TRBJ1-1; the D gene is possibly TRBD1 (5 bases). Germline CDR1 DFQATT, CDR2 SNEGSKA (reference sequence). There are 14 residues in the CDR3. The V end lost 4 bases, the J end lost 4 bases, and 16 bases lay between the germline ends. CDR3 sequence: CSAIPRVQGTEAFF. For the CDR3, the DNA is TGCAGTGCTATACCTAGGGTTCAGGGCACTGAAGCTTTCTTT.